This record concerns one T cell receptor (beta chain) sequence. Its antigen is undetermined. Unique molecular identifiers were used to barcode this TCRbeta library. TCRdb passed the PCR reads through MiXCR, listing each CDR3 protein once. The repertoire includes 700,000 to 850,000 distinct CDR3 sequences, roughly 15% of them detected once, and around 4.5% sits in the top ten. This sample is part of a study of T-cell reconstitution after alpha-beta-depleted transplantation in children. Study-wide findings and caveats: From newly produced T cells came most of the T-cell counts and diversity one year after transplant.

The TCR originated in a male patient under 18 who had a stem cell transplant for acute lymphoblastic leukemia, so the T cells may come from the graft donor. The material sequenced was PBMCs, mostly from graft donor cells, taken 360 days after TCRalphabeta/CD19-depleted stem cell transplant.

CDR3 coding DNA: TGTGCCAGCAGCCTACTAGCGGGACAATCCTACAATGAGCAGTTCTTC. This sequence encodes CASSLLAGQSYNEQFF. The genes are TRBV6-2 or TRBV6-3 and TRBJ2-1; 10 nucleotides line up with TRBD2. V was pared by 6 bases and J by 1 base, with 6 bases of the junction left unmatched. The CDR3 is 16 residues long. CDR1 is MNHEY and CDR2 is SVGEGT in the germline V gene.